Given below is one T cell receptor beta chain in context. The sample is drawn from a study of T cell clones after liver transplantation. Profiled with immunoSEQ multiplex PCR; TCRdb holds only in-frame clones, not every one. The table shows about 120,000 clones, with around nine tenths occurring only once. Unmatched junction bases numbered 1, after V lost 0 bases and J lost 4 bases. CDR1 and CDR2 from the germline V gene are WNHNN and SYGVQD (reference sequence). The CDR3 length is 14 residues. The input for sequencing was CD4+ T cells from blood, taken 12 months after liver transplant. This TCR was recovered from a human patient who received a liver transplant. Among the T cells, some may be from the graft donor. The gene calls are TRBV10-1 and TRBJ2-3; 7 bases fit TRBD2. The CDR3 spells CASSESGGADTQYF. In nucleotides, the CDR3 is TGCGCCAGCAGTGAGTCGGGGGGGGCAGATACGCAGTATTTT.